This passage covers 27 T cell receptor beta chains from one sample sequenced in a study of cytomegalovirus exposure and HLA in healthy donors. PCR amplification relied on 60 Vbeta primers (plus 13 Jbeta primers). Using immunoSEQ multiplex PCR, the repertoire was profiled, and TCRdb retains in-frame clones only, with some absent. The sample contains approximately 170,000 clones, approximately 80% of which appear only once. Input material: PBMCs. The receptors were gathered from a woman between 35 and 50 years old in good health and CMV-seropositive.

The V and J genes are TRBV5-3 and TRBJ2-7, with D maybe TRBD1 (6 bases). TRBV5-3 is annotated as an ORF whose role is uncertain. V dropped 5 bases and J dropped 3 bases, with 15 bases sitting between them. CDR3 length: 14 amino acids. The CDR3 bases are TGTGCCAGAAGGCCGCCAGGGGACGGCTACGAGCAGTACTTC. Translating it yields CARRPPGDGYEQYF.

The rearrangement links TRBV6-5 to TRBJ2-7; the D is unclear. This CDR3 has 14 amino acids. The ends were cut back, 1 base at V and 6 bases at J, with 13 bases in the middle. Germline loops: CDR1 MNHEY, CDR2 SVGAGI. CDR3 residues: CASSYFNGPGEQYF. For the CDR3, the DNA is TGTGCCAGCAGTTACTTTAATGGCCCGGGCGAGCAGTACTTC.

The chain joins TRBV5-1 to TRBJ2-6; D is possibly TRBD1 (5 bases). The CDR3 sequence is 14 residues long. The V end lost 8 bases, the J end lost 1 base, and 10 bases lay between the germline ends. Germline loops: CDR1 SGHRS, CDR2 YFSETQ. CDR3 sequence: CASKPGSGANVLTF. The CDR3 bases are TGCGCCAGTAAACCAGGGTCTGGGGCCAACGTCCTGACTTTC.

This chain links TRBV27 with TRBJ1-2; the match to TRBD1 covers 7 bases. J gave up 2 bases and V 3 bases, and 6 bases lay outside the gene matches. There are 15 residues in the CDR3. Per germline, CDR1 MNHEY and CDR2 SMNVEV (reference sequence). In nucleotides, the CDR3 is TGTGCCAGCAGTTTGGCCCCGACAGGGAACTATGGCTACACCTTC. Protein: CASSLAPTGNYGYTF.

This chain connects TRBV1 to TRBJ1-4. TRBV1 is listed as a pseudogene. This CDR3 comprises 14 residues. The CDR3 DNA sequence: TGCACCAGCAGCCCGGTAGAAACTAATGAAAAACTGTTTTTT. Amino acids: CTSSPVETNEKLFF.

Comments on this clone: One junction end disagrees with the germline gene, perhaps due to a read error. The rearrangement links TRBV7-9 to TRBJ2-7, with D possibly being TRBD1 (6 bases). CDR3 size: 15 residues. Germline V CDR1 and CDR2: SEHNR, FQNEAQ (reference sequence). The CDR3, as DNA: TGTTCCAGCAGCTCAAGCGACAGGCTTCCCTACGAGCAGTACTTC. Translated: CSSSSSDRLPYEQYF.

This chain joins TRBV7-2 and TRBJ2-6, with D possibly matching TRBD1 (6 bases). Trimming pared 4 bases from V and 4 bases from J, leaving 14 bases between. Germline lookup yields CDR1 SGHTA and CDR2 FQGNSA. The CDR3 extends over 16 amino acids. The CDR3: CASSSNRDFGANVLTF. CDR3 nucleotides: TGTGCCAGCAGCTCAAACAGGGATTTCGGGGCCAACGTCCTGACTTTC.

In this sample, this clone turned up once. The J gene is TRBJ1-4, the V gene TRBV18; D may be TRBD1 (6 bases). The CDR3 spans 14 residues. Germline V CDR1 and CDR2: KGHSH, LQKENI. Trimming pared 6 bases from V and 6 bases from J, leaving 14 bases between. This CDR3 is CASSPRGGDEKLFF. The CDR3 coding sequence is TGTGCCAGCTCCCCGAGGGGGGGCGATGAAAAACTGTTTTTT.

Only a few counts were recorded for this clone. J is TRBJ1-4 and V is TRBV7-9; perhaps TRBD1 as D (5 bases). Trimming took 5 bases from V and 6 from J, leaving 16 bases between them. This CDR3 contains 15 residues. The germline V gene has CDR1 SEHNR and CDR2 FQNEAQ (reference sequence). The CDR3 DNA reads TGTGCCAGCAGCCCCCGCGGCTCGGGGGATGAAAAACTGTTTTTT. This sequence encodes CASSPRGSGDEKLFF.

This clone occurred a few times. The chain carries TRBV7-2 and TRBJ2-1; TRBD1 agrees at 9 bases. This CDR3 contains 17 residues. J lost 3 bases, V lost 7 bases, and 13 bases had no gene match. The germline V gene encodes CDR1 SGHTA and CDR2 FQGNSA. CDR3 protein: CASTTGSRGQGYNEQFF. In DNA, the CDR3 is TGTGCCAGCACCACAGGGAGTCGGGGACAGGGCTACAATGAGCAGTTCTTC.

Judged by abundance, this clone is medium-sized. The chain has TRBV6-1 and TRBJ1-3; 8 bases are shared with TRBD1. The CDR3 covers 15 residues. CDR1 is MNHNS and CDR2 is SASEGT in the germline V gene. Trimming at V came to 7 bases and at J to 4 bases, leaving 9 bases not matched to a gene. CDR3: CASTLIRDRGNTIYF. In DNA form, the CDR3 reads TGTGCCAGCACCTTGATTCGGGACAGGGGAAACACCATATATTTT.

The CDR3 coding sequence is TGCGCCAGCAGCCAGACCCCCACTTGGAGCGGGGCGGAGACCCAGTACTTC. Translation: CASSQTPTWSGAETQYF. The rearrangement links TRBV4-1 to TRBJ2-5, with TRBD2 identical over 7 bases. The J segment lost 5 bases and the V segment lost 3 bases, leaving 15 bases of the junction unmatched. The CDR3 spans 17 residues. Germline V CDR1 and CDR2: MGHRA, YSYEKL.

In this sample, this clone turned up once. V gene TRBV4-3 combines with J gene TRBJ1-5; D perhaps matches TRBD1 (5 bases). The germline V and J ends were trimmed by 0 bases and 2 bases, with 11 bases remaining between them. Per germline, CDR1 LGHNA and CDR2 YSLEER. The CDR3 is 16 amino acids. The chain's CDR3 is CASSQEYQTGNQPQHF. The CDR3 nucleotides read TGCGCCAGCAGCCAAGAGTACCAGACAGGCAATCAGCCCCAGCATTTT.

J is TRBJ2-1 and V is TRBV18; no definite D call. CDR1 and CDR2 (germline): KGHSH, LQKENI. Trimming stripped 1 base from V and 2 bases from J, with 15 bases between. The CDR3 totals 17 residues. CDR3 protein: CASSPLLAGRTYNEQFF. CDR3 nucleotides: TGTGCCAGCTCACCACTTTTGGCAGGCCGAACCTACAATGAGCAGTTCTTC.

This chain joins TRBV14 and TRBJ1-2; D not resolved. Trimming pared 5 bases from V and 8 bases from J, leaving 15 bases between. Looked up from germline, CDR1 is SGHDN and CDR2 is FVKESK. This CDR3 contains 13 residues. CDR3 sequence: CASSSVESGGYTF. CDR3 nucleotide sequence: TGTGCCAGCAGCTCGGTCGAGTCAGGAGGCTACACCTTC. The variable domain in full, with the rest retrieved from reference TRBV14 and TRBJ1-2, is EAGVTQFPSHSVIEKGQTVTLRCDPISGHDNLYWYRRVMGKEIKFLLHFVKESKQDESGMPNNRFLAERTGGTYSTLKVQPAELEDSGVYFCASSSVESGGYTFGSGTRLTVV.

A single count supports this clone. The chain employs TRBV5-1 and TRBJ2-7; 11 nucleotides match TRBD2. The CDR3 extends over 15 amino acids. CDR1 is SGHRS, CDR2 YFSETQ, per germline. The J segment lost 2 bases and the V segment lost 4 bases, leaving 5 bases of the junction unmatched. The CDR3 sequence: CASSKGTSGAYEQYF. For the CDR3, the DNA is TGCGCCAGCAGCAAGGGGACTAGCGGCGCCTACGAGCAGTACTTC. The variable domain in full, completed from reference TRBV5-1 and TRBJ2-7, reads KAGVTQTPRYLIKTRGQQVTLSCSPISGHRSVSWYQQTPGQGLQFLFEYFSETQRNKGNFPGRFSGRQFSNSRSEMNVSTLELGDSALYLCASSKGTSGAYEQYFGPGTRLTVT.

The V and J genes are TRBV5-1 and TRBJ2-3; D perhaps matches TRBD2 (6 bases). From germline, CDR1 is SGHRS and CDR2 YFSETQ. The CDR3 totals 14 residues. Trimming shortened V by 3 bases and J by 4 bases, and 12 bases separated the two germline ends. Here the CDR3 reads CASSYGGGSDTQYF. For the CDR3, the DNA is TGCGCCAGCAGCTACGGGGGAGGTTCAGATACGCAGTATTTT.

The chain combines TRBV30 with TRBJ1-5; maybe TRBD1 (5 bases). Germline loops: CDR1 GTSNPN, CDR2 SVGIG (reference sequence). The ends were cut back, 3 bases at V and 7 bases at J, with 19 bases in the middle. This CDR3 region has 15 residues. CDR3 in amino acids: CAWRGLAGDGQPQHF. CDR3 bases: TGTGCCTGGAGGGGCCTGGCGGGGGATGGACAGCCCCAGCATTTT. The whole variable domain, remainder taken from reference TRBV30 and TRBJ1-5, is SQTIHQWPATLVQPVGSPLSLECTVEGTSNPNLYWYRQAAGRGLQLLFYSVGIGQISSEVPQNLSASRPQDRQFILSSKKLLLSDSGFYLCAWRGLAGDGQPQHFGDGTRLSIL.

CDR3 DNA sequence: TGCGCCAGCAGCTTGGGGGGCAGGAGCACAGATACGCAGTATTTT. Encoded protein: CASSLGGRSTDTQYF. The chain carries TRBV5-1 and TRBJ2-3, with D possibly matching TRBD1 (5 bases). This CDR3 has 15 residues. Germline V CDR1 and CDR2: SGHRS, YFSETQ. V was pared by 0 bases and J by 0 bases, with 8 bases between.

In DNA, the CDR3 is TGCGCCAGGCTGCAGGGAAACTCTGGAAACACCATATATTTT. Translated: CARLQGNSGNTIYF. The chain uses TRBV10-1 and TRBJ1-3, with a weak D call TRBD1 (5 bases). Germline V gives CDR1 WNHNN, CDR2 SYGVQD (reference sequence). The V end lost 9 bases, the J end lost 0 bases, and 12 bases lay between the germline ends. The CDR3 loop spans 14 amino acids.

This clone was seen once. V and J are TRBV5-1 and TRBJ1-1, with 7 bases lining up with TRBD1. J gave up 5 bases and V 6 bases, and 4 bases lay outside the gene matches. The germline gives CDR1 SGHRS, CDR2 YFSETQ. This CDR3 has 12 residues. CDR3 DNA: TGCGCCAGCAACAGGGGTGGGACTGAAGCTTTCTTT. Encoded protein: CASNRGGTEAFF.

The chain is built from TRBV5-4 and TRBJ2-5; TRBD2 agrees at 7 bases. The CDR3 length is 12 residues. Losses at the gene ends were 4 bases for V and 11 bases for J; bases not matched to a gene: 8. Germline assignment: CDR1 SGHNT and CDR2 YYREEE (reference sequence). CDR3 region: CASSLGGREQYF. The CDR3 coding sequence is TGTGCCAGCAGCCTCGGGGGGAGAGAGCAGTACTTC. Together with reference TRBV5-4 and TRBJ2-5, the CDR3 gives the full variable domain: ETGVTQSPTHLIKTRGQQVTLRCSSQSGHNTVSWYQQALGQGPQFIFQYYREEENGRGNFPPRFSGLQFPNYSSELNVNALELDDSALYLCASSLGGREQYFGPGTRLLVL.

V is TRBV27 and J is TRBJ2-7; D possibly corresponds to TRBD2 (5 bases). Trimming cost V 4 bases and J 4 bases, with 8 bases left between them. Per germline, CDR1 MNHEY and CDR2 SMNVEV (reference sequence). The CDR3 consists of 12 residues. In DNA, the CDR3 is TGTGCCAGCAGTTCCGGGGTGTACGAGCAGTACTTC. It translates to CASSSGVYEQYF.

This clone has just a few counts. Written as DNA, the CDR3 is TGTGCCAGCAGCCTGGGAGAAAATGAGCAGTTCTTC. Protein sequence: CASSLGENEQFF. The chain joins TRBV7-9 to TRBJ2-1; D perhaps matches TRBD2 (5 bases). The CDR3 runs 12 residues. Trimming cost V 5 bases and J 7 bases, with 9 bases left between them. Germline assignment: CDR1 SEHNR and CDR2 FQNEAQ (reference sequence).

The J gene is TRBJ1-2, the V gene TRBV5-5; no clear D gene. V lost 1 base and J lost 8, with 24 bases in between. CDR3 length: 17 residues. Germline values: CDR1 SGHKS, CDR2 YYEKEE (reference sequence). CDR3 region: CASSLLLLQQGQRGYTF. CDR3 coding DNA: TGTGCCAGCAGCTTGTTGCTGTTGCAGCAAGGCCAGAGGGGCTACACCTTC. Supplemented by reference TRBV5-5 and TRBJ1-2, the full variable domain reads DAGVTQSPTHLIKTRGQQVTLRCSPISGHKSVSWYQQVLGQGPQFIFQYYEKEERGRGNFPDRFSARQFPNYSSELNVNALLLGDSALYLCASSLLLLQQGQRGYTFGSGTRLTVV.

The CDR3 reads CATSREGLIEQFF. CDR3 bases: TGTGCCACCAGCAGAGAGGGCTTAATCGAGCAGTTCTTC. V is TRBV15 and J is TRBJ2-1; D is unclear. Trimming pared 0 bases from V and 10 bases from J, leaving 10 bases between. CDR1 and CDR2 from the germline V gene are LNHNV and YYDKDF (reference sequence). This CDR3 has 13 amino acids.

In regard to this clone: A read error is likely, as this CDR3 ends without the conserved phenylalanine or tryptophan. The CDR3 reads CASSDRGGANEAFS. CDR3 DNA sequence: TGTGCCAGCAGCGATCGAGGGGGCGCAAATGAAGCTTTCTCT. The chain uses TRBV5-4 and TRBJ1-1, with 7 bases aligning to TRBD1. The CDR3 sequence is 14 residues long. Per the germline V gene, CDR1 is SGHNT and CDR2 is YYREEE (reference sequence). With 4 bases clipped from V and 7 bases from J, the junction kept 10 bases outside the gene matches.